This T cell receptor beta chain was documented in a study of cytomegalovirus exposure and HLA in healthy donors. Background on the study: Early released data comprised some 85 million unique TCRs from HLA-typed donors. Points from the study as a whole: Sequencing likely caused a cluster of highly shared sequence variants. Later analysis identified a missense DCLRE1C variant that was linked to TCR beta V- and J-gene trimming. DRB1 had the most TCR associations and HLA-C the fewest, a later analysis found, with rates varying by HLA locus.

CDR3 length equals 13 residues. CDR1 is MDHEN and CDR2 is SYDVKM in the germline V gene. V trimming: 7 bases; J trimming: 7 bases; junction bases outside the gene matches: 9. The PCR ran on 60 Vbeta and 13 Jbeta primers. Using immunoSEQ multiplex PCR, the repertoire was profiled, and TCRdb retains in-frame clones only, with some absent. The repertoire holds some 150,000 clones, with around 79% as singletons. About this clone itself: Its antigen is still unknown.

Material for sequencing was PBMCs. The chain is built from TRBV28 and TRBJ2-5; 7 nucleotides match TRBD1. This clonotype was sampled from a middle-aged man in good health and CMV-seronegative. The CDR3 region has the DNA TGTGCCAGCATAGCTAGGGACAGATGGACCCAGTACTTC. Translated: CASIARDRWTQYF.